This TCR beta chain was profiled in a study of T cell responses to AZD1222 COVID-19 vaccine. This CDR3 comprises 15 residues. The ends were cut back, 0 bases at V and 8 bases at J, with 13 bases in the middle. Per the germline V gene, CDR1 is KGHSH and CDR2 is LQKENI. TCRdb's copy holds only in-frame clones and misses some; the assay was immunoSEQ multiplex PCR. The sample contains fewer than 200,000 clones, about 90% of which appear only once. The sequencing here drew on peripheral blood, taken on day 0 of AZD1222 vaccination. This chain joins TRBV18 and TRBJ1-4; unclear D gene. This receptor was obtained from an adult in good health. The chain's CDR3 is CASSPPGKGGEKLFF. The CDR3 DNA is TGTGCCAGCTCACCACCGGGCAAGGGAGGGGAAAAACTGTTTTTT.